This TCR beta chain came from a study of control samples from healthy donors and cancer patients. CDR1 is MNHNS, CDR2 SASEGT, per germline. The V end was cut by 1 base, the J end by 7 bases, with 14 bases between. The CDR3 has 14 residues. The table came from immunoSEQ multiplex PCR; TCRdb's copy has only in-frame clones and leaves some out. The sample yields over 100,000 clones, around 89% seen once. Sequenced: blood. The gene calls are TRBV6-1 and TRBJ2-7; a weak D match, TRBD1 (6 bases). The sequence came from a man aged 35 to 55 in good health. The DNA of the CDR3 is TGTGCCAGCAGTGAAGGGGGGCAGGGTTATGAGCAGTACTTC. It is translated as CASSEGGQGYEQYF.